This is a list of T cell receptor beta chains from one sample in a study of shared clonotypes between healthy human individuals. The repertoire was sequenced with immunoSEQ multiplex PCR; TCRdb's copy has only in-frame clones and lacks some. The table shows about 590,000 clones, with roughly 96% occurring only once. The sequenced sample consisted of naive CD8+ T cells sorted from blood. The receptor set was obtained from a woman in her 30s in good health. CDR3s include the opening cysteine and the closing phenylalanine or tryptophan. Each record gives: V gene, D gene, J gene, clone size, CDR3 protein, CDR3 DNA. A D gene is named only where the DNA matches it firmly. The size entry is marked missing in some rows and otherwise reads once, few, many or a size class.

v_gene: TRBV10-1
d_gene: TRBD1
j_gene: TRBJ1-5
abundance: NA
CDR3aa: CASSESGQGVRSNQPQHF
CDR3nt: TGCGCCAGCAGTGAGTCGGGACAGGGGGTTAGGAGCAATCAGCCCCAGCATTTT

v_gene: TRBV29-1
d_gene: NA
j_gene: TRBJ1-2
abundance: NA
CDR3aa: CSVVEGVDYGYTF
CDR3nt: TGCAGCGTTGTAGAGGGGGTAGACTATGGCTACACCTTC

v_gene: TRBV29-1
d_gene: NA
j_gene: TRBJ1-1
abundance: NA
CDR3aa: CSAMRPQPNEAFF
CDR3nt: TGCAGCGCCATGCGGCCACAGCCCAATGAAGCTTTCTTT

v_gene: TRBV28
d_gene: NA
j_gene: TRBJ2-7
abundance: few
CDR3aa: CASRPDSNSLEQYF
CDR3nt: TGTGCCAGCAGACCCGACAGTAACTCCCTCGAGCAGTACTTC

v_gene: TRBV19
d_gene: NA
j_gene: TRBJ1-3
abundance: NA
CDR3aa: CASSIGDGNTIYF
CDR3nt: TGTGCCAGTAGTATCGGGGATGGAAACACCATATATTTT

v_gene: TRBV4-1
d_gene: NA
j_gene: TRBJ2-7
abundance: NA
CDR3aa: CASSQEATGLTYEQYF
CDR3nt: TGCGCCAGCAGCCAAGAGGCGACGGGTTTAACGTACGAGCAGTACTTC

v_gene: TRBV27
d_gene: TRBD1
j_gene: TRBJ2-7
abundance: NA
CDR3aa: CASSPPGGEQYF
CDR3nt: TGTGCCAGCAGTCCACCAGGGGGCGAGCAGTACTTC

v_gene: TRBV23-1
d_gene: TRBD1
j_gene: TRBJ1-3
abundance: once
CDR3aa: CASSHFGTGPHPGNTIYF
CDR3nt: TGCGCCAGCAGTCACTTCGGGACAGGGCCACACCCTGGAAACACCATATATTTT

v_gene: TRBV19
d_gene: NA
j_gene: TRBJ2-7
abundance: NA
CDR3aa: CASRDPGQTYEQYF
CDR3nt: TGTGCCAGTAGGGATCCAGGACAGACCTACGAGCAGTACTTC

v_gene: TRBV4-1
d_gene: NA
j_gene: TRBJ1-2
abundance: NA
CDR3aa: CASSQVGAGDGYTF
CDR3nt: TGCGCCAGCAGCCAAGTGGGGGCAGGAGATGGCTACACCTTC

v_gene: TRBV9
d_gene: TRBD1
j_gene: TRBJ1-6
abundance: once
CDR3aa: CASSVLGGGSPLHF
CDR3nt: TGTGCCAGCAGCGTATTAGGGGGCGGTTCACCCCTCCACTTT

v_gene: TRBV28
d_gene: TRBD1
j_gene: TRBJ2-2
abundance: NA
CDR3aa: CASNPGTGSTGELFF
CDR3nt: TGTGCCAGCAACCCCGGGACAGGGAGTACCGGGGAGCTGTTTTTT

v_gene: TRBV5-6
d_gene: NA
j_gene: TRBJ1-1
abundance: few
CDR3aa: CASSLAMDTEAFF
CDR3nt: TGTGCCAGCAGCTTGGCCATGGACACTGAAGCTTTCTTT

v_gene: TRBV27
d_gene: NA
j_gene: TRBJ2-7
abundance: NA
CDR3aa: CASSYSGNYEQYF
CDR3nt: TGTGCCAGCAGTTATAGTGGTAACTACGAGCAGTACTTC

v_gene: TRBV30
d_gene: NA
j_gene: TRBJ1-1
abundance: NA
CDR3aa: CACYRRDNYTEAFF
CDR3nt: TGTGCCTGTTATCGTCGGGACAACTACACTGAAGCTTTCTTT

v_gene: TRBV9
d_gene: TRBD1
j_gene: TRBJ2-5
abundance: NA
CDR3aa: CASSDKTGNQETQYF
CDR3nt: TGTGCCAGCAGCGATAAGACAGGGAACCAAGAGACCCAGTACTTC

v_gene: TRBV5-8
d_gene: TRBD1
j_gene: TRBJ2-3
abundance: NA
CDR3aa: CASSYGTGGTDTQYF
CDR3nt: TGTGCCAGCAGCTACGGGACAGGGGGCACAGATACGCAGTATTTT

v_gene: TRBV30
d_gene: NA
j_gene: TRBJ1-1
abundance: NA
CDR3aa: CAGGTPNTEAFF
CDR3nt: TGTGCCGGCGGGACCCCGAACACTGAAGCTTTCTTT

v_gene: TRBV7-9
d_gene: TRBD1
j_gene: TRBJ2-1
abundance: NA
CDR3aa: CASSPAFRTGDKNEQFF
CDR3nt: TGTGCCAGCAGCCCAGCCTTTAGGACAGGGGATAAGAATGAGCAGTTCTTC

v_gene: TRBV2
d_gene: NA
j_gene: TRBJ2-3
abundance: NA
CDR3aa: CASSVGQLYTDTQYF
CDR3nt: TGTGCCAGCAGTGTTGGACAGCTGTACACAGATACGCAGTATTTT

v_gene: TRBV9
d_gene: TRBD1
j_gene: TRBJ1-2
abundance: NA
CDR3aa: CASSEGQAPNYGYTF
CDR3nt: TGTGCCAGCAGCGAGGGACAGGCTCCTAACTATGGCTACACCTTC

v_gene: TRBV13
d_gene: NA
j_gene: TRBJ2-1
abundance: NA
CDR3aa: CASSLGHQGPVVRQFF
CDR3nt: TGTGCCAGCAGCTTAGGCCACCAGGGCCCCGTGGTTAGGCAGTTCTTC

v_gene: TRBV27
d_gene: TRBD1
j_gene: TRBJ2-7
abundance: NA
CDR3aa: CASSFADRAYEQYF
CDR3nt: TGTGCCAGCAGCTTTGCCGACAGGGCCTACGAGCAGTACTTC

v_gene: TRBV2
d_gene: NA
j_gene: TRBJ2-7
abundance: NA
CDR3aa: CASSPNGAYEQYF
CDR3nt: TGTGCCAGCAGTCCAAACGGGGCCTACGAGCAGTACTTC

v_gene: TRBV6-1
d_gene: NA
j_gene: TRBJ2-1
abundance: NA
CDR3aa: CASMQGIMGEQFF
CDR3nt: TGTGCCAGCATGCAGGGGATCATGGGTGAGCAGTTCTTC

v_gene: TRBV5-6
d_gene: TRBD2
j_gene: TRBJ2-7
abundance: NA
CDR3aa: CASSLGEASGTLREQYF
CDR3nt: TGTGCCAGCAGCTTGGGTGAGGCTAGCGGAACGCTTAGAGAGCAGTACTTC

v_gene: TRBV2
d_gene: NA
j_gene: TRBJ1-3
abundance: NA
CDR3aa: CASSEEGDLTGNTIYF
CDR3nt: TGTGCCAGCAGTGAAGAAGGGGATTTGACTGGAAACACCATATATTTT

v_gene: TRBV28
d_gene: NA
j_gene: TRBJ2-1
abundance: NA
CDR3aa: CASGTTWDEQFF
CDR3nt: TGTGCCAGCGGAACGACTTGGGATGAGCAGTTCTTC

v_gene: TRBV5-6
d_gene: NA
j_gene: TRBJ2-3
abundance: NA
CDR3aa: CASSFGTSYTQYF
CDR3nt: TGTGCCAGCAGCTTCGGGACATCTTATACGCAGTATTTT

v_gene: TRBV11-2
d_gene: NA
j_gene: TRBJ2-2
abundance: NA
CDR3aa: CASSSYSGASNTGELFF
CDR3nt: TGTGCCAGCAGCTCATATAGCGGAGCGTCGAACACCGGGGAGCTGTTTTTT

v_gene: TRBV5-6
d_gene: TRBD1
j_gene: TRBJ2-7
abundance: once
CDR3aa: CASSPGQGGIYEQYF
CDR3nt: TGTGCCAGCAGCCCTGGACAGGGGGGGATCTACGAGCAGTACTTC

v_gene: TRBV27
d_gene: TRBD1
j_gene: TRBJ2-3
abundance: NA
CDR3aa: CATRRTGGYVSTDTQYF
CDR3nt: TGTGCCACCCGGAGGACAGGGGGTTACGTTAGCACAGATACGCAGTATTTT

v_gene: TRBV7-9
d_gene: NA
j_gene: TRBJ1-4
abundance: NA
CDR3aa: CASRKGANEKLFF
CDR3nt: TGTGCCAGCAGGAAAGGTGCCAATGAAAAACTGTTTTTT

v_gene: TRBV27
d_gene: NA
j_gene: TRBJ2-7
abundance: NA
CDR3aa: CASQERGGAGEQYF
CDR3nt: TGTGCCAGCCAAGAAAGGGGGGGTGCAGGCGAGCAGTACTTC

v_gene: TRBV25-1
d_gene: NA
j_gene: TRBJ2-7
abundance: NA
CDR3aa: CASSDWRPLGQYF
CDR3nt: TGTGCCAGCAGTGATTGGCGGCCGTTGGGGCAGTACTTC

v_gene: TRBV30
d_gene: NA
j_gene: TRBJ1-2
abundance: NA
CDR3aa: CAWSGTVYGYTF
CDR3nt: TGTGCCTGGAGTGGGACAGTCTATGGCTACACCTTC

v_gene: TRBV19
d_gene: NA
j_gene: TRBJ1-2
abundance: NA
CDR3aa: CASSPHGTGGYTF
CDR3nt: TGTGCCAGTAGTCCTCACGGGACTGGTGGCTACACCTTC

v_gene: TRBV28
d_gene: NA
j_gene: TRBJ2-2
abundance: NA
CDR3aa: CASSFTTVNTGELFF
CDR3nt: TGTGCCAGCAGTTTTACGACAGTAAACACCGGGGAGCTGTTTTTT

v_gene: TRBV28
d_gene: NA
j_gene: TRBJ1-1
abundance: NA
CDR3aa: CASSFYGLLNTEAFF
CDR3nt: TGTGCCAGCAGTTTTTACGGGCTTCTGAACACTGAAGCTTTCTTT

v_gene: TRBV19
d_gene: NA
j_gene: TRBJ1-1
abundance: NA
CDR3aa: CASSMGGSMTEAFF
CDR3nt: TGTGCCAGTAGTATGGGGGGTAGTATGACTGAAGCTTTCTTT

v_gene: TRBV11-2
d_gene: NA
j_gene: TRBJ2-4
abundance: once
CDR3aa: CASSSWSELAKNIQYF
CDR3nt: TGTGCCAGCAGCTCCTGGTCGGAACTAGCCAAAAACATTCAGTACTTC

v_gene: TRBV11-1
d_gene: NA
j_gene: TRBJ2-1
abundance: NA
CDR3aa: CASSFNEQFF
CDR3nt: TGTGCCAGCAGCTTCAATGAGCAGTTCTTC

v_gene: TRBV7-3
d_gene: NA
j_gene: TRBJ2-3
abundance: once
CDR3aa: CASGLVRGDTQYF
CDR3nt: TGTGCCAGCGGACTGGTGCGGGGAGATACGCAGTATTTT

v_gene: TRBV9
d_gene: TRBD1
j_gene: TRBJ2-7
abundance: NA
CDR3aa: CASSTSVNQGDHYEQYF
CDR3nt: TGTGCCAGCAGCACCAGCGTGAATCAGGGGGATCACTACGAGCAGTACTTC

v_gene: TRBV28
d_gene: NA
j_gene: TRBJ1-4
abundance: NA
CDR3aa: CASSPLDSGRGNEKLFF
CDR3nt: TGTGCCAGCAGCCCACTAGACAGCGGTCGAGGTAATGAAAAACTGTTTTTT

v_gene: TRBV7-6
d_gene: NA
j_gene: TRBJ2-3
abundance: NA
CDR3aa: CASSFAGYTDTQYF
CDR3nt: TGTGCCAGCAGCTTTGCAGGGTACACAGATACGCAGTATTTT

v_gene: TRBV10-2
d_gene: NA
j_gene: TRBJ1-1
abundance: NA
CDR3aa: CASSFGGSSNTEAFF
CDR3nt: TGCGCCAGCAGTTTCGGGGGGAGTTCAAACACTGAAGCTTTCTTT

v_gene: TRBV28
d_gene: NA
j_gene: TRBJ2-7
abundance: NA
CDR3aa: CASSAEKQYF
CDR3nt: TGTGCCAGCAGTGCCGAGAAGCAGTACTTC

v_gene: TRBV11-2
d_gene: NA
j_gene: TRBJ2-7
abundance: NA
CDR3aa: CASSFGGAAYEQYF
CDR3nt: TGTGCCAGCAGCTTTGGTGGGGCGGCCTACGAGCAGTACTTC

v_gene: TRBV11-1
d_gene: NA
j_gene: TRBJ2-1
abundance: NA
CDR3aa: CASSHINYNEQFF
CDR3nt: TGTGCCAGCAGCCACATTAACTACAATGAGCAGTTCTTC

v_gene: TRBV5-1
d_gene: TRBD1
j_gene: TRBJ2-7
abundance: NA
CDR3aa: CASSAGTGGFYEQYF
CDR3nt: TGCGCCAGCAGCGCCGGGACAGGGGGTTTCTACGAGCAGTACTTC

v_gene: TRBV28
d_gene: NA
j_gene: TRBJ1-5
abundance: few
CDR3aa: CASRRTGSNQPQHF
CDR3nt: TGTGCCAGCAGAAGGACGGGAAGCAATCAGCCCCAGCATTTT

v_gene: TRBV25-1
d_gene: TRBD2
j_gene: TRBJ2-5
abundance: NA
CDR3aa: CASGGELETQYF
CDR3nt: TGTGCCAGCGGGGGGGAGTTGGAGACCCAGTACTTC

v_gene: TRBV13
d_gene: TRBD2
j_gene: TRBJ2-1
abundance: NA
CDR3aa: CASSLEAGGPGNEQFF
CDR3nt: TGTGCCAGCAGCTTAGAGGCGGGAGGGCCAGGGAATGAGCAGTTCTTC

v_gene: TRBV29-1
d_gene: NA
j_gene: TRBJ2-6
abundance: NA
CDR3aa: CSVPWGTGANVLTF
CDR3nt: TGCAGCGTTCCTTGGGGTACTGGGGCCAACGTCCTGACTTTC

v_gene: TRBV13
d_gene: NA
j_gene: TRBJ2-7
abundance: NA
CDR3aa: CASRDRYSSYEQYF
CDR3nt: TGTGCCAGCAGGGACCGATATAGCTCCTACGAGCAGTACTTC

v_gene: TRBV28
d_gene: NA
j_gene: TRBJ2-1
abundance: few
CDR3aa: CASSPTYNEQFF
CDR3nt: TGTGCCAGCAGTCCCACCTACAATGAGCAGTTCTTC

v_gene: TRBV19
d_gene: TRBD2
j_gene: TRBJ2-7
abundance: NA
CDR3aa: CASSIDSGSYEQYF
CDR3nt: TGTGCCAGTAGTATAGATAGCGGGAGCTACGAGCAGTACTTC

v_gene: TRBV19
d_gene: TRBD2
j_gene: TRBJ2-7
abundance: once
CDR3aa: CASSIPGLAELYF
CDR3nt: TGTGCCAGTAGTATCCCGGGACTAGCGGAATTATACTTC

v_gene: TRBV27
d_gene: TRBD1
j_gene: TRBJ1-5
abundance: NA
CDR3aa: CASSPETGVGREPQHF
CDR3nt: TGTGCCAGCAGTCCCGAGACAGGGGTTGGGAGGGAGCCCCAGCATTTT